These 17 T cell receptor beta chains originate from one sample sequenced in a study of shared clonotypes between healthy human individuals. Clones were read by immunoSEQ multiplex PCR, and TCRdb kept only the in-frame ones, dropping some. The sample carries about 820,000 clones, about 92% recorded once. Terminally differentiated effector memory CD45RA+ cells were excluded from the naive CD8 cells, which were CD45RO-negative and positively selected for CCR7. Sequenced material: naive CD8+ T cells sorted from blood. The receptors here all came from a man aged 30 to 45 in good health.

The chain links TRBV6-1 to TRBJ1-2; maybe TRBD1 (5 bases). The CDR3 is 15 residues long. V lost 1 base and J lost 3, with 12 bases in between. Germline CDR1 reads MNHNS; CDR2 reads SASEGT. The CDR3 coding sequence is TGTGCCAGCAGTGAAGGCAGGGCGAACCACTATGGCTACACCTTC. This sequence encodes CASSEGRANHYGYTF.

CDR3 region: CASSFRGSGRPPGFYEQYF. In DNA form, the CDR3 reads TGTGCCAGCAGCTTCAGGGGTAGCGGGAGGCCCCCCGGCTTCTACGAGCAGTACTTC. The chain recombines TRBV11-2 with TRBJ2-7; 10 nucleotides align to TRBD2. This CDR3 comprises 19 residues. The V segment lost 3 bases and the J segment 3 bases; nucleotides outside the gene matches: 17. The germline gives CDR1 SGHAT, CDR2 FQNNGV.

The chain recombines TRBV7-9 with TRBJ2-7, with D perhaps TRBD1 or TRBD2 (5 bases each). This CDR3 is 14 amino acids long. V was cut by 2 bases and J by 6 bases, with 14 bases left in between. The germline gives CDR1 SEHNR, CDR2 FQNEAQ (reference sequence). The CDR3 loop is CASSLTPQGAEQYF. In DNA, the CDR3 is TGTGCCAGCAGCTTAACGCCCCAGGGAGCCGAGCAGTACTTC.

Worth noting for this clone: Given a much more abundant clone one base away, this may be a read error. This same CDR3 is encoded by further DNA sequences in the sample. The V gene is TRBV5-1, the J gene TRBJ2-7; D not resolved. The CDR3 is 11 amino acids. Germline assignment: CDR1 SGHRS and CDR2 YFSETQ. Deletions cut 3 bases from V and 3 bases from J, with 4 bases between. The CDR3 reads CASSSGYEQYF. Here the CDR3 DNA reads TGCGCCAGCAGCTCGGGCTACGAGCAGTACTTC.

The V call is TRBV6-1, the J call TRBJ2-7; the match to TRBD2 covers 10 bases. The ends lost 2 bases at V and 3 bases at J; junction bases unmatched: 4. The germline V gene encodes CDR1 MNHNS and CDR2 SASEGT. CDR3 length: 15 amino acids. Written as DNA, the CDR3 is TGTGCCAGCAGTGAATTTCGACTAGCGGGCTACGAGCAGTACTTC. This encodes CASSEFRLAGYEQYF.

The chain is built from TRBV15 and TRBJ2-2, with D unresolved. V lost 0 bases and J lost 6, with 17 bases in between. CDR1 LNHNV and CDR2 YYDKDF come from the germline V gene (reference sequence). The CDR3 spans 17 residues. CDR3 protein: CATSREGPWGGSGELFF. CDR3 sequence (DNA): TGTGCCACCAGCAGAGAAGGCCCCTGGGGTGGTTCCGGGGAGCTGTTTTTT.

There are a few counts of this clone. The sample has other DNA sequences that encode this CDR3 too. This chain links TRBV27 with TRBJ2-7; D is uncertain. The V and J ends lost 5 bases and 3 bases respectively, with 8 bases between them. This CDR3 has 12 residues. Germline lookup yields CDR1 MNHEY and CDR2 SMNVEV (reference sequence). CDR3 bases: TGTGCCAGCAGTCTTTCAGGCTACGAGCAGTACTTC. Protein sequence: CASSLSGYEQYF.

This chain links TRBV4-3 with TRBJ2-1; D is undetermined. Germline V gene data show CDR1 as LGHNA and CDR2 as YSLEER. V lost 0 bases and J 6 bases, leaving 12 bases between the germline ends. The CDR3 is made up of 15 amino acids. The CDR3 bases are TGCGCCAGCAGCCAAGATCTGAGTTTACGCAATGAGCAGTTCTTC. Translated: CASSQDLSLRNEQFF.

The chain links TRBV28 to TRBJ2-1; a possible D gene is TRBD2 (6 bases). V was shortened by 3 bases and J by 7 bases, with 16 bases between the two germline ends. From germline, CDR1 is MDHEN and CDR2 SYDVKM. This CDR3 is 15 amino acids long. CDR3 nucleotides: TGTGCCAGCAGTTTCAGACTAGGATGGGGGAATGAGCAGTTCTTC. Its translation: CASSFRLGWGNEQFF.

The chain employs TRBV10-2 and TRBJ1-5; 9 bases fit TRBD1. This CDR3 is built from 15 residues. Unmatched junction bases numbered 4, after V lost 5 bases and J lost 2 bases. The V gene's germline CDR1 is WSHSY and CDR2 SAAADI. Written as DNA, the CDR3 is TGCGCCAGCAGTAATTGGACAGGGGGCAATCAGCCCCAGCATTTT. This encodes CASSNWTGGNQPQHF.

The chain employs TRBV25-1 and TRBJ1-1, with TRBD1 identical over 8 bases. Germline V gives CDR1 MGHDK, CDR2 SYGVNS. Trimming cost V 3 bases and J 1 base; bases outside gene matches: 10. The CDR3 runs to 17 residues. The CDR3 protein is CASSDHLTGDKNTEAFF. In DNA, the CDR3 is TGTGCCAGCAGTGACCACTTGACAGGGGATAAGAACACTGAAGCTTTCTTT.

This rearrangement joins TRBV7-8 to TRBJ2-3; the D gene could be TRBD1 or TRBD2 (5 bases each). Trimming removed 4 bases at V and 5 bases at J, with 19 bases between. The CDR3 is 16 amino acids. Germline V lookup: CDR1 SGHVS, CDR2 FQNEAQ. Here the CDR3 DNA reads TGTGCCAGCAGCTCCCACCCGGGATCCCAGGGAGATACGCAGTATTTT. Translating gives CASSSHPGSQGDTQYF.

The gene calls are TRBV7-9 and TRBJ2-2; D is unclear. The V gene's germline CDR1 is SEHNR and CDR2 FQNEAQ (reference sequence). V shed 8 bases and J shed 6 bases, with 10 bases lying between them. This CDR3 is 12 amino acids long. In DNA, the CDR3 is TGTGCCAGCGGGCCTTCCCCCGGGGAGCTGTTTTTT. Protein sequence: CASGPSPGELFF.

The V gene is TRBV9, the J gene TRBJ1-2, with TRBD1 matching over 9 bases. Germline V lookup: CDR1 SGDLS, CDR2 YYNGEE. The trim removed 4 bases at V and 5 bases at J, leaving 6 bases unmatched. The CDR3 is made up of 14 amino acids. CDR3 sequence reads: CASSTLTGGYGYTF. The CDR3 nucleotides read TGTGCCAGCAGCACCCTGACAGGGGGATATGGCTACACCTTC.

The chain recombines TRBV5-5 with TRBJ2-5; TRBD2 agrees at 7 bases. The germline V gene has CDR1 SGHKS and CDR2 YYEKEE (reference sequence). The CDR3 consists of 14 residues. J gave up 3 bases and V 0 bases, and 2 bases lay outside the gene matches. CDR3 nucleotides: TGTGCCAGCAGCTTGGACGGACTAGAAGAGACCCAGTACTTC. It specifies CASSLDGLEETQYF.

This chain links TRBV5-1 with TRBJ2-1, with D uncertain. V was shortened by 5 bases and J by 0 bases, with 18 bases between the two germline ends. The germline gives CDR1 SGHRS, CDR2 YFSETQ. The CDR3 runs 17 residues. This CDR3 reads CASRDISSPSSYNEQFF. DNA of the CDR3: TGCGCCAGCAGGGATATATCCAGTCCAAGCTCCTACAATGAGCAGTTCTTC.

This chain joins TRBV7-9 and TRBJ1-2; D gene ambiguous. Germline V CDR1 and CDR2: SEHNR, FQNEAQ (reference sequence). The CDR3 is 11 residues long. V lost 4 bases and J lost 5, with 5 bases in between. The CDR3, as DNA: TGTGCCAGCAGCTCCTCGTATGGCTACACCTTC. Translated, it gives CASSSSYGYTF.